Listed below are T cell receptor beta chains from one sample, sequenced in a study of neoadjuvant nivolumab and ipilimumab in lung cancer. Measured with immunoSEQ multiplex PCR; TCRdb has only the in-frame clones, and not every one. This table has over 25,000 clones, roughly 90% appearing once. The specimen was peripheral blood, collected after neoadjuvant nivolumab, alone or with ipilimumab, at or shortly before surgery. These receptors originate from an adult with non-small cell lung cancer. CDR3s include the opening cysteine and the closing phenylalanine or tryptophan. D genes are given only for firm matches.

TRBJ1-3 - TRBV15 CATSRATGLSGNTIYF TGTGCCACCAGCAGAGCGACAGGACTCTCTGGAAACACCATATATTTT
TRBJ2-6 - TRBV28 CASSFVGRINVLTF TGTGCCAGCAGTTTCGTGGGGAGGATCAACGTCCTGACTTTC
TRBJ1-2 TRBD1 TRBV6-5 CASSTGDYGYTF TGTGCCAGCAGTACAGGGGACTATGGCTACACCTTC
TRBJ2-1 - TRBV7-3 CASSPDASYNEQFF TGTGCCAGCAGCCCCGACGCCTCCTACAATGAGCAGTTCTTC
TRBJ1-4 TRBD1 TRBV6-6 CASSWGQGPANEKLFF TGTGCCAGCAGTTGGGGACAGGGCCCAGCTAATGAAAAACTGTTTTTT
TRBJ2-3 - TRBV11-3 CASSLGSTDTQYF TGTGCCAGCAGCTTAGGAAGCACAGATACGCAGTATTTT
TRBJ1-1 - TRBV27 CASSLSGGTEAFF TGTGCCAGCAGTTTATCAGGGGGCACTGAAGCTTTCTTT
TRBJ1-2 TRBD1 TRBV5-4 CASSPPTGTGGKGHTF TGTGCCAGCAGCCCACCCACCGGGACAGGGGGCAAGGGGCACACCTTC
TRBJ2-1 - TRBV29-1 CSGRAVGVIYEQFF TGCAGCGGTCGGGCGGTGGGAGTGATCTATGAGCAGTTCTTC
TRBJ1-2 - TRBV7-2 CASSLGGAGYTF TGTGCCAGCAGCTTGGGGGGGGCTGGCTACACCTTC
TRBJ2-1 - TRBV11-1 CASSLRGTHDNEQFF TGTGCCAGCAGCTTAAGGGGGACCCACGACAATGAGCAGTTCTTC
TRBJ2-1 - TRBV11-2 CASSLNNLLAPSSYNEQFF TGTGCCAGCAGCTTAAATAACCTTCTAGCGCCCAGCTCCTACAATGAGCAGTTCTTC